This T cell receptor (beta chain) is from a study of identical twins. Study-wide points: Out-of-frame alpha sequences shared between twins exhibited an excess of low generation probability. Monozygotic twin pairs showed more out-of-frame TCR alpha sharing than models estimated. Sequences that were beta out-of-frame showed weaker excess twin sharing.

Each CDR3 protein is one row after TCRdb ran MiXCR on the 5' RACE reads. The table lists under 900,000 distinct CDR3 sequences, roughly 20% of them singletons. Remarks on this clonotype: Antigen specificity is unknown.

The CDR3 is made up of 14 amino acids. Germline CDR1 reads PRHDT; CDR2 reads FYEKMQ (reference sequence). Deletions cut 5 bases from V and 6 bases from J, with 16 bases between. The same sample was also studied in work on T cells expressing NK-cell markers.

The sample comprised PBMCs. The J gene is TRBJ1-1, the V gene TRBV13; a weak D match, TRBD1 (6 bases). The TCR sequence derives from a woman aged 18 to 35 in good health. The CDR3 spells CASSPDRFVAEAFF. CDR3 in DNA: TGTGCCAGCAGCCCCGACAGGTTTGTCGCTGAAGCTTTCTTT.